This T cell receptor (beta chain) was sequenced in a study of T cells after posttransplantation cyclophosphamide. CDR1 and CDR2 from the germline V gene are LNHDA and SQIVND (reference sequence). CDR3 size: 12 residues. Trimming removed 7 bases from V and 5 bases from J, with 9 bases in between. The data were produced by immunoSEQ multiplex PCR, yet TCRdb's version contains in-frame clones alone and is incomplete. The data hold approximately 16,000 clones, with roughly 80% observed a single time. Treatment was busulfan-fludarabine conditioning, a marrow graft, and cyclophosphamide on days +3 and +4. The chain uses TRBV19 and TRBJ1-5; D gene ambiguous. The starting material was CD8+ T cells sorted from PBMCs, obtained around 2,000 days after a stem cell transplant with posttransplant cyclophosphamide. The source is a female patient in her 40s who received an allogeneic stem cell transplant from a related donor, was CMV-positive, and had no GVHD. A share of the T cells may be of graft donor origin. CDR3 in amino acids: CASTQNYQPQHF. The DNA of the CDR3 is TGTGCCAGTACCCAGAATTATCAGCCCCAGCATTTT.